These 20 T cell receptor beta chains were sequenced from one sample in a study of blood T cell repertoires in COVID-19. Produced via immunoSEQ multiplex PCR; TCRdb's table is partial and in-frame only. The sample records 150,000 or so clones, around 88% being singletons. Sequenced sample: peripheral blood. The source of these receptors is a woman aged 55-75 years with acute or convalescent COVID-19.

This clone was observed a handful of times. The chain employs TRBV29-1 and TRBJ2-1; a weak D match, TRBD1 (8 bases). This CDR3 comprises 14 residues. Per germline, CDR1 SQVTM and CDR2 ANQGSEA. V was shortened by 7 bases and J by 4 bases, with 17 bases between the two germline ends. CDR3 sequence: CSAGQGGGYNEQFF. CDR3 sequence (DNA): TGCAGCGCCGGACAGGGAGGGGGGTACAATGAGCAGTTCTTC.

This chain links TRBV7-6 with TRBJ1-1; D remains unclear. Trimming removed 0 bases at V and 1 base at J, with 9 bases between. Germline CDR1 reads SGHVS; CDR2 reads FNYEAQ. The CDR3 spans 15 residues. The CDR3 is CASSLAAVKNTEAFF. DNA for the CDR3: TGTGCCAGCAGCTTAGCGGCGGTGAAGAACACTGAAGCTTTCTTT.

This clone came up a few times. This chain connects TRBV7-9 to TRBJ1-1, with D tentatively TRBD1 (6 bases). The CDR3 covers 13 residues. Looked up from germline, CDR1 is SEHNR and CDR2 is FQNEAQ (reference sequence). The ends were cut back, 5 bases at V and 4 bases at J, with 11 bases in the middle. The CDR3 region is CASSRGQFTEAFF. The CDR3 DNA reads TGTGCCAGCAGCCGAGGACAGTTCACTGAAGCTTTCTTT. The complete variable domain, with remaining parts taken from reference TRBV7-9 and TRBJ1-1, reads DTGVSQNPRHKITKRGQNVTFRCDPISEHNRLYWYRQTLGQGPEFLTYFQNEAQLEKSRLLSDRFSAERPKGSFSTLEIQRTEQGDSAMYLCASSRGQFTEAFFGQGTRLTVV.

The rearrangement joins TRBV7-9 to TRBJ1-2; no reliable D call. The CDR3 loop spans 12 amino acids. The germline CDR1 and CDR2 sequences are SEHNR and FQNEAQ (reference sequence). V lost 5 bases and J 8 bases, leaving 12 bases between the germline ends. The CDR3 DNA follows: TGTGCCAGCAGCCCCTGGACTGGAGGCTACACCTTC. The encoded protein is CASSPWTGGYTF.

The chain couples TRBV9 to TRBJ2-2; TRBD1 might be the D (5 bases). This CDR3 region has 14 residues. Germline CDR1 reads SGDLS; CDR2 reads YYNGEE. The V end was cut by 0 bases, the J end by 4 bases, with 7 bases between. CDR3 sequence reads: CASSVVGATGELFF. DNA for the CDR3: TGTGCCAGCAGCGTAGTAGGGGCCACCGGGGAGCTGTTTTTT.

V and J are TRBV4-3 and TRBJ1-2; TRBD1 matches at 8 bases. CDR1 is LGHNA, CDR2 YSLEER, per germline. V was pared by 0 bases and J by 6 bases, with 9 bases of the junction left unmatched. The length of the CDR3 is 16 residues. CDR3 in amino acids: CASSQDPGQEVHGYTF. The CDR3 DNA is TGCGCCAGCAGCCAAGATCCGGGACAGGAGGTACATGGCTACACCTTC.

J is TRBJ1-6 and V is TRBV27, with 7 bases that match TRBD1. The CDR3 covers 14 residues. Germline lookup yields CDR1 MNHEY and CDR2 SMNVEV (reference sequence). With V trimmed by 6 bases and J by 8 bases, 7 bases remained unmatched. CDR3 region: CASSLQGLDSPLHF. CDR3 nucleotides: TGTGCCAGCAGCTTACAGGGGCTGGATTCACCCCTCCACTTT.

The chain uses TRBV5-4 and TRBJ1-1; 9 positions match TRBD1. With 4 bases clipped from V and 4 bases from J, the junction kept 5 bases outside the gene matches. The CDR3 is 14 amino acids. CDR1 is SGHNT and CDR2 is YYREEE in the germline V gene (reference sequence). CDR3 DNA: TGTGCCAGCAGCACTCAGACAGGGGGCACTGAAGCTTTCTTT. Translating it yields CASSTQTGGTEAFF.

The rearrangement links TRBV11-3 to TRBJ1-1; 11 bases fit TRBD1. After removal of 2 bases from V and 0 bases from J, the junction contained 8 bases not matched to a gene. This CDR3 contains 18 residues. Germline values: CDR1 SGHNT, CDR2 YENEEA. CDR3 coding DNA: TGTGCCAGCAGCTTACAGGGGGACAGGGGGGAAATGAACACTGAAGCTTTCTTT. This codes for CASSLQGDRGEMNTEAFF.

The chain joins TRBV5-6 to TRBJ1-4, with D possibly TRBD1 on 6 matching bases. This CDR3 spans 16 amino acids. Per the germline V gene, CDR1 is SGHDT and CDR2 is YYEEEE. V dropped 6 bases and J dropped 8 bases, with 23 bases sitting between them. CDR3 nucleotide sequence: TGTGCCAGCACCCACATTCAGGGGCCTATTGACGAAAAACTGTTTTTT. Translated: CASTHIQGPIDEKLFF.

This clone was recorded only once. This sequence joins TRBV19 and TRBJ1-5; 7 bases map to TRBD1. J was trimmed by 6 bases and V by 6 bases; bases with no gene match: 11. The CDR3 contains 15 residues. Germline V lookup: CDR1 LNHDA, CDR2 SQIVND (reference sequence). The CDR3 protein is CASSYTGTVGQPQHF. CDR3 coding DNA: TGTGCCAGTAGCTACACCGGGACAGTCGGTCAGCCCCAGCATTTT.

The gene calls are TRBV12-5 and TRBJ2-3; TRBD2 matches 9 bases. Trimming cost V 2 bases and J 3 bases; bases outside gene matches: 6. This CDR3 has 16 amino acids. The germline CDR1 and CDR2 sequences are LGHNT and FRNRAP. CDR3 sequence: CASGLQASGETDTQYF. The CDR3 DNA follows: TGTGCTAGTGGTTTGCAGGCTAGCGGGGAAACAGATACGCAGTATTTT.

The J gene is TRBJ2-7, the V gene TRBV10-3, with TRBD1 as a possible D gene (6 bases). The CDR3 sequence is 15 residues long. Per germline, CDR1 ENHRY and CDR2 SYGVKD. V lost 0 bases to trimming and J lost 0 bases, with 9 bases between them. CDR3 in DNA: TGTGCCATCAGTGAGTCGTGGACAGTCTCCTACGAGCAGTACTTC. Protein product: CAISESWTVSYEQYF.

The chain is built from TRBV27 and TRBJ2-7; 9 positions match TRBD1. J gave up 1 base and V 5 bases, and 6 bases lay outside the gene matches. Germline V gene data show CDR1 as MNHEY and CDR2 as SMNVEV (reference sequence). This CDR3 comprises 15 residues. The CDR3 spells CASSVGQGWSYEQYF. In nucleotides, the CDR3 is TGTGCCAGCAGTGTGGGACAGGGATGGTCCTACGAGCAGTACTTC.

The table lists this clone with a few counts. This chain uses TRBV5-1 with TRBJ2-3; 11 positions agree with TRBD1. The germline V gene encodes CDR1 SGHRS and CDR2 YFSETQ. The CDR3 is 19 residues long. The V and J ends lost 1 base and 1 base, in that order; junction bases with no gene match: 11. The chain's CDR3 is CASSLSGQGAAGGTDTQYF. CDR3 sequence (DNA): TGCGCCAGCAGCTTGAGTGGACAGGGGGCTGCTGGGGGCACAGATACGCAGTATTTT.

The J gene is TRBJ2-4, the V gene TRBV29-1; weak D call: TRBD2 (5 bases). In germline, CDR1 is SQVTM, CDR2 ANQGSEA. V lost 2 bases, J lost 0 bases, and 11 bases lay in between. The CDR3 extends over 15 amino acids. This CDR3 reads CSVEPRATAKNIQYF. The CDR3 DNA sequence: TGCAGCGTTGAACCGAGGGCGACAGCCAAAAACATTCAGTACTTC.

V and J are TRBV30 and TRBJ2-7; 8 bases map to TRBD1. The J segment lost 4 bases and the V segment lost 8 bases, leaving 7 bases of the junction unmatched. Germline-derived CDR1 and CDR2 are GTSNPN and SVGIG (reference sequence). The CDR3 totals 12 residues. The DNA of the CDR3 is TGTGCCGTCAGGACAGGGAATTACGAGCAGTACTTC. Its protein is CAVRTGNYEQYF. Full variable domain (remainder filled in from reference TRBV30 and TRBJ2-7): SQTIHQWPATLVQPVGSPLSLECTVEGTSNPNLYWYRQAAGRGLQLLFYSVGIGQISSEVPQNLSASRPQDRQFILSSKKLLLSDSGFYLCAVRTGNYEQYFGPGTRLTVT.

The chain joins TRBV2 to TRBJ1-5, with a tentative D call TRBD1 (6 bases). CDR1 is SNHLY, CDR2 FYNNEI, per germline. V lost 3 bases to trimming and J lost 3 bases, with 12 bases between them. This CDR3 comprises 15 residues. CDR3 coding DNA: TGTGCCAGCAGTGAGGAACAGGGCTTCAATCAGCCCCAGCATTTT. It yields the protein CASSEEQGFNQPQHF.

The chain uses TRBV19 and TRBJ2-2, with D perhaps matching TRBD2 (7 bases). V was trimmed by 1 base and J by 4 bases, leaving 10 bases between them. The CDR3 spans 15 residues. CDR1 and CDR2 (germline): LNHDA, SQIVND (reference sequence). CDR3 coding DNA: TGTGCCAGTAGTATAGGAGGGGGGGCCACCGGGGAGCTGTTTTTT. Residues: CASSIGGGATGELFF. The whole variable domain, remainder taken from reference TRBV19 and TRBJ2-2, is DGGITQSPKYLFRKEGQNVTLSCEQNLNHDAMYWYRQDPGQGLRLIYYSQIVNDFQKGDIAEGYSVSREKKESFPLTVTSAQKNPTAFYLCASSIGGGATGELFFGEGSRLTVL.

The chain couples TRBV6-5 to TRBJ2-7; D ambiguous. The CDR3 covers 16 residues. Germline CDR1 MNHEY, CDR2 SVGAGI. Deletions cut 2 bases from V and 2 bases from J, with 16 bases between. The CDR3 sequence is CASSYPKSNRAYEQYF. The CDR3 nucleotides are TGTGCCAGCAGTTACCCAAAGTCAAATCGGGCCTACGAGCAGTACTTC.